This T cell receptor (beta chain) was recovered during a study of PD-L1 blockade in urothelial cancer. Study details: Counts from blood samples showed a median of 141,255 T cells.

On this clone: This CDR3 is also generated by other DNA sequences in the sample.

There are 17 residues in the CDR3. The germline CDR1 and CDR2 sequences are LNHDA and SQIVND (reference sequence). V dropped 6 bases and J dropped 2; count of bases not matched to a gene: 6. The time point denotes: pretreatment peripheral blood. Sequenced by immunoSEQ multiplex PCR; TCRdb stores in-frame clones only, minus some. Of tens of thousands of clones listed, about four fifths are singletons. This TCR came from a man between 65 and 85 years old with urothelial cancer. The V and J genes are TRBV19 and TRBJ2-6; TRBD1 matches 11 bases. This material consisted of PBMCs, taken around atezolizumab (anti-PD-L1) treatment. This CDR3 is CASRSPGQGAGANVLTF. The CDR3 nucleotides are TGTGCCAGTAGGTCTCCGGGACAGGGGGCTGGGGCCAACGTCCTGACTTTC.